This is a list of T cell receptor beta chains from one sample in a study of human T cells and chemical hapten exposure. Each CDR3 protein gets one entry after TCRdb re-called the RACE reads with MiXCR. The table includes about 260,000 distinct CDR3 sequences, 8.6% detected once. Sequenced material: whole blood, taken in connection with sensitization to the hapten diphenylcyclopropenone (DPC). The receptors stem from a woman aged 40 to 50 with alopecia areata. Some clones in this sample may be carry-over from other donors' samples. CDR3s include the opening cysteine and the closing phenylalanine or tryptophan. A D gene is named only where the DNA matches it firmly. For some rows the clone size is stated as once, few or many, or as a class when expanded; others skip it.

v_call	d_call	clone_size	j_call	cdr3_aa	cdr3_nt
TRBV3-1	.	.	TRBJ2-2	CASSPLLAGELFF	TGTGCCAGCAGCCCCCTGCTTGCGGGGGAGCTGTTTTTT
TRBV20-1	.	.	TRBJ2-7	CSAMNYEQYF	TGCAGTGCTATGAACTACGAGCAGTACTTC
TRBV7-9	.	many	TRBJ2-5	CASSTSRDQETQYF	TGTGCCAGCAGCACCTCCCGGGACCAAGAGACCCAGTACTTC
TRBV28	.	few	TRBJ2-7	CASSFVLRAEQYF	TGTGCCAGCAGTTTTGTCCTGAGGGCCGAGCAGTACTTC
TRBV4-3	.	many	TRBJ1-5	CASSLGQFNQPQHF	TGCGCCAGCAGCCTAGGACAGTTCAATCAGCCCCAGCATTTT
TRBV5-1	TRBD1	few	TRBJ1-1	CASSFTGGPEAFF	TGCGCCAGCAGCTTTACAGGGGGCCCTGAAGCTTTCTTT
TRBV10-3	TRBD1	many	TRBJ1-2	CAISPGQGAYGYTF	TGTGCCATCAGCCCGGGACAGGGGGCATATGGCTACACCTTC
TRBV20-1	.	.	TRBJ1-5	CSARDPGAHGQPQHF	TGCAGTGCTAGAGATCCGGGGGCCCACGGGCAGCCCCAGCATTTT
TRBV2	.	.	TRBJ2-7	CASSAGESSYEQYF	TGTGCCAGCAGTGCTGGGGAGAGCTCCTACGAGCAGTACTTC
TRBV4-3	.	many	TRBJ2-3	CASSQDTTGPDTQYF	TGCGCCAGCAGCCAAGATACAACCGGACCAGATACGCAGTATTTT
TRBV7-2	.	few	TRBJ2-1	CASSLGALGRGDEQFF	TGTGCCAGCAGCTTAGGGGCCTTGGGGAGAGGCGATGAGCAGTTCTTC
TRBV29-1	TRBD1	.	TRBJ2-4	CSVSDRAKNIQYF	TGCAGCGTTTCCGACAGGGCGAAAAACATTCAGTACTTC
TRBV12-3/TRBV12-4	.	many	TRBJ2-2	CASSFKNTGELFF	TGTGCCAGCAGTTTCAAGAACACCGGGGAGCTGTTTTTT
TRBV4-1	.	few	TRBJ1-1	CASSQVRGGDTEAFF	TGCGCCAGCAGCCAAGTACGCGGAGGGGACACTGAAGCTTTCTTT
TRBV6-6	.	few	TRBJ1-5	CAAHANSNQPQHF	TGTGCGGCCCACGCTAATAGCAATCAGCCCCAGCATTTT
TRBV20-1	.	.	TRBJ2-3	CSASSLAKGSTDTQYF	TGCAGTGCGTCAAGTTTAGCGAAGGGTAGCACAGATACGCAGTATTTT
TRBV7-2	.	few	TRBJ2-3	CASGQAGINTDTQYF	TGTGCCAGCGGACAAGCGGGCATAAACACAGATACGCAGTATTTT
TRBV21-1	.	.	TRBJ2-7	CASSERTSGSSYEQYF	TGTGCCAGCAGCGAACGAACTAGCGGTTCTTCCTACGAGCAGTACTTC
TRBV20-1	.	few	TRBJ2-7	CSASSTTPYEQYF	TGCAGTGCTTCCTCTACTACTCCCTACGAGCAGTACTTC
TRBV6-2/TRBV6-3	.	.	TRBJ1-2	CAGKSGTAANYGYTF	TGTGCCGGCAAATCCGGGACGGCAGCTAACTATGGCTACACCTTC
TRBV18	TRBD1	many	TRBJ2-1	CASSPDRGATLEQFF	TGTGCCAGCTCACCCGACAGGGGGGCCACCCTTGAGCAGTTCTTC
TRBV10-3	TRBD1	.	TRBJ2-5	CAIRREQGPQETQYF	TGTGCCATCAGAAGAGAACAGGGGCCTCAAGAGACCCAGTACTTC
TRBV21-1	.	few	TRBJ2-1	CASSTRSREQFF	TGTGCCAGCAGCACCAGGTCTCGGGAGCAGTTCTTC
TRBV6-2/TRBV6-3	.	few	TRBJ1-2	CASSDAAGTLNYGYTF	TGTGCCAGCAGTGACGCCGCGGGCACTCTAAACTATGGCTACACCTTC
TRBV30	.	.	TRBJ2-3	CAWSVSDTQYF	TGTGCCTGGAGTGTATCAGATACGCAGTATTTT
TRBV5-1	TRBD2	.	TRBJ2-5	CASSLTLAEETQYF	TGCGCCAGCAGCTTGACACTAGCGGAAGAGACCCAGTACTTC
TRBV28	.	few	TRBJ2-5	CASTLGRAGQETQYF	TGTGCCAGCACCCTGGGCAGGGCGGGCCAAGAGACCCAGTACTTC
TRBV5-1	TRBD1	.	TRBJ2-2	CASSPQTGMSTGELFF	TGCGCCAGCAGCCCACAGACAGGGATGAGCACCGGGGAGCTGTTTTTT
TRBV9	.	.	TRBJ2-3	CASSVGPLDTQYF	TGTGCCAGCAGCGTAGGACCCTTAGATACGCAGTATTTT
TRBV7-2	TRBD2	.	TRBJ2-1	CASSFPTGTSGANEQFF	TGTGCCAGCAGCTTTCCGACCGGGACTAGCGGGGCCAATGAGCAGTTCTTC
TRBV27	TRBD1	.	TRBJ2-7	CASSVPGQGIYEQYF	TGTGCCAGCAGTGTACCGGGACAGGGCATTTACGAGCAGTACTTC